A selection of T cell receptor beta chains follows, all from one sample in a study of cytomegalovirus exposure and HLA in healthy donors. Clones were read by immunoSEQ multiplex PCR, and TCRdb kept only the in-frame ones, dropping some. Its listing shows some 51,000 clones. The sequenced sample was PBMCs. These receptors all come from a man between 35 and 55 years old in good health and CMV-seropositive. Each CDR3 is given without its conserved first and last residue.

TRBV29-1,TRBJ2-1,SALAGGLYNEQF
TRBV5-1,TRBJ1-4,ASTDGTGDEKLF
TRBV4-2,TRBJ2-3,ASSQDHTGGFTDTQY
TRBV28,TRBJ1-4,ASRKRDRGREKLF
TRBV19,TRBJ2-1,ASRPGQNDNEQF
TRBV19,TRBJ1-1,ASSIESLGAF
TRBV2,TRBJ1-4,ASSEEGQTNEKLF
TRBV6-5,TRBJ2-5,ASRRRTGPQETQY
TRBV5-1,TRBJ1-2,ASSLVQGLDYGYT
TRBV29-1,TRBJ2-4,SVEGQGMDIQY
TRBV5-1,TRBJ1-1,ASSLGGNTEAF
TRBV30,TRBJ1-2,AWSDPVYGYT
TRBV28,TRBJ2-5,ASSLIGGPDPPY
TRBV28,TRBJ1-3,ASSFLADTIY
TRBV29-1,TRBJ2-3,SVAGGTADTQY
TRBV5-1,TRBJ2-3,ASSLQGDTQY
TRBV9,TRBJ1-1,ASSFSGTGNTEAF
TRBV9,TRBJ1-3,ASSVLVGPDTIY
TRBV19,TRBJ2-7,ASSIDQSGAVYEQY
TRBV7-8,TRBJ2-1,ASSLHRDRAGNEQF
TRBV6-1,TRBJ1-1,ASSDYLRDSEAF
TRBV5-1,TRBJ2-6,ASSSLPGGPVGANVLT
TRBV9,TRBJ1-1,ASSTGQNTEAF
TRBV4-1,TRBJ1-2,ASSQSRDRDYGYT
TRBV30,TRBJ1-2,AWSKPRGTAFGYT